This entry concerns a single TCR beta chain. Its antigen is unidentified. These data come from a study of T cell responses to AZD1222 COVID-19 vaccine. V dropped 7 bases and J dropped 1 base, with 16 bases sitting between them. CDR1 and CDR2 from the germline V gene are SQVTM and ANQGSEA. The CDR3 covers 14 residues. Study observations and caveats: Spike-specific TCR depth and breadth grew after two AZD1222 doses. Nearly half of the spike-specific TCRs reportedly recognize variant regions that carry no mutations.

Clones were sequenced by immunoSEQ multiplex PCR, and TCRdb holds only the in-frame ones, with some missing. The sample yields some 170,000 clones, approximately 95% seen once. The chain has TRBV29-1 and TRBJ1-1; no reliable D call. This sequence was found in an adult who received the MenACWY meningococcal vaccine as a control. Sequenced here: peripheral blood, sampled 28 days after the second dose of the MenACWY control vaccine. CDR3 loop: CSALKNRPNTEAFF. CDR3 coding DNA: TGCAGCGCCTTGAAGAATCGCCCGAACACTGAAGCTTTCTTT.